This TCR beta chain originates from a study of regulatory T cells in long-lasting Graves disease. The time point was: newly diagnosed GD, antithyroid drugs for less than 3 months. The TCR library used RNA extracted from PBMCs. This clonotype was seen ten or more times. CDR1 MNHEY and CDR2 SVGEGT come from the germline V gene. V was cut by 2 bases and J by 0 bases, with 10 bases left in between. CDR3 length equals 15 residues. Arm-PCR of CDR3 regions with iRepertoire HTBI primers generated TCR beta libraries. TCRdb passed the multiplex PCR reads through MiXCR, listing each CDR3 protein once. The table has around 400,000 distinct CDR3 sequences, approximately 12% seen once; the top ten hold over 15%. The sample was also reused in another study, on T cells in Graves' hyperthyroidism and ophthalmopathy.

The material sequenced was peripheral blood mononuclear cells (PBMCs), taken at new diagnosis, from a patient treated with antithyroid drugs. This receptor was obtained from a woman aged 18-29 years with Graves disease. The genes are TRBV6-2 or TRBV6-3 and TRBJ1-1; D unresolved. DNA of the CDR3: TGTGCCAGCAGTTACGACGCCAGAATGAACACTGAAGCTTTCTTT. Translation gives CASSYDARMNTEAFF.